A single sample is the source of the 28 T cell receptor beta chains below, sequenced in a study of T cell responses to AZD1222 COVID-19 vaccine. Measured with immunoSEQ multiplex PCR; TCRdb has only the in-frame clones, and not every one. The sample lists roughly 100,000 clones; 90% to 95% were seen once. This specimen was peripheral blood, taken on day 0 of AZD1222 vaccination. The receptors were gathered from an adult in good health.

This chain joins TRBV9 and TRBJ2-1; D is possibly TRBD2 (5 bases). The CDR3 sequence is 16 residues long. V was pared by 0 bases and J by 8 bases, with 18 bases between. Germline assignment: CDR1 SGDLS and CDR2 YYNGEE. The DNA for the CDR3 is TGTGCCAGCAGCGTAGGATGGAGCGGCGAGGGTTATGAGCAGTTCTTC. Residues: CASSVGWSGEGYEQFF.

The chain couples TRBV18 to TRBJ2-2, with a weak D call TRBD2 (6 bases). The V end was cut by 3 bases, the J end by 7 bases, with 9 bases between. From germline, CDR1 is KGHSH and CDR2 LQKENI. The length of the CDR3 is 13 residues. The CDR3 here is CASSPQGGGELFF. The CDR3 nucleotides read TGTGCCAGCTCACCCCAGGGAGGCGGGGAGCTGTTTTTT.

The chain carries TRBV3-1 (or the pseudogene TRBV3-2) and TRBJ2-7, with unresolved D. The V end lost 5 bases, the J end lost 1 base, and 12 bases lay between the germline ends. Germline V gene data show CDR1 as LGHDT and CDR2 as YNNKEL (reference sequence). This CDR3 is 14 amino acids long. This CDR3 is CASSSSTSSYEQYF. As DNA, the CDR3 is TGTGCCAGCAGCTCCTCGACCAGTTCCTACGAGCAGTACTTC.

The chain recombines TRBV4-3 with TRBJ2-1; D is uncertain. This CDR3 spans 13 amino acids. V was trimmed by 3 bases and J by 10 bases, leaving 13 bases between them. Looked up from germline, CDR1 is LGHNA and CDR2 is YSLEER. This chain's CDR3 is CASSHPGDVEQFF. CDR3 nucleotide sequence: TGCGCCAGCAGCCACCCCGGAGACGTCGAGCAGTTCTTC.

The chain has TRBV28 and TRBJ2-4; D possibly corresponds to TRBD1 (5 bases). The CDR3 has 15 residues. From germline, CDR1 is MDHEN and CDR2 SYDVKM. Trimming pared 1 base from V and 6 bases from J, leaving 13 bases between. The CDR3: CASSLYGRVGNIQYF. The CDR3 region has the DNA TGTGCCAGCAGTTTATACGGCAGGGTCGGAAACATTCAGTACTTC.

J is TRBJ2-2 and V is TRBV7-9; 7 bases map to TRBD1. Germline CDR1 and CDR2: SEHNR and FQNEAQ (reference sequence). J lost 4 bases, V lost 6 bases, and 11 bases had no gene match. The CDR3 runs to 16 residues. This CDR3 reads CASSRTGQVGTGELFF. The CDR3 DNA follows: TGTGCCAGCAGTCGCACCGGACAGGTGGGCACCGGGGAGCTGTTTTTT.

This clone occurred once. This sequence joins TRBV29-1 and TRBJ1-4, with 8 bases matching TRBD1. Germline V gene sequence: CDR1 SQVTM, CDR2 ANQGSEA. This CDR3 has 13 amino acids. Germline trimming cut 7 bases from V and 4 bases from J; bases unmatched to any gene: 5. The CDR3 here is CSAYDRGNEKLFF. The CDR3 DNA reads TGCAGCGCCTATGACAGGGGTAATGAAAAACTGTTTTTT.

The J gene is TRBJ2-1, the V gene TRBV10-2, with 8 nucleotides matching TRBD2. The CDR3 is 16 residues long. V shed 7 bases and J 6 bases; nucleotides not matched to a gene: 14. The V gene's germline CDR1 is WSHSY and CDR2 SAAADI. The CDR3 sequence is CASIGAGELSPNEQFF. The CDR3 DNA is TGCGCCAGCATTGGAGCGGGGGAGCTGTCCCCCAATGAGCAGTTCTTC.

This chain joins TRBV2 and TRBJ2-7; a possible D gene is TRBD1 (6 bases). The CDR3 spans 13 residues. Trimming removed 6 bases from V and 6 bases from J, with 15 bases in between. Germline CDR1 reads SNHLY; CDR2 reads FYNNEI. The CDR3 nucleotides read TGTGCCAGCAGGGGGGCCCAACCCTCCGAGCAGTACTTC. Encoded protein: CASRGAQPSEQYF.

The rearrangement uses TRBV2 and TRBJ1-2; D may be TRBD1 (6 bases). Deletions cut 6 bases from V and 8 bases from J, with 13 bases between. The CDR3 runs 12 residues. The V gene's germline CDR1 is SNHLY and CDR2 FYNNEI. This CDR3 reads CASRRTAGGYTF. The CDR3 DNA reads TGTGCCAGCAGGAGGACAGCGGGGGGCTACACCTTC.

The rearrangement joins TRBV2 to TRBJ2-1; possible D gene TRBD2, 5 bases. Germline-derived CDR1 and CDR2 are SNHLY and FYNNEI. Trimming cost V 6 bases and J 6 bases, with 15 bases left between them. The CDR3 is 14 amino acids. CDR3 sequence: CASSSSSTPNEQFF. The CDR3 nucleotides are TGTGCCAGCAGCTCTAGCTCGACTCCCAATGAGCAGTTCTTC.

The rearrangement joins TRBV5-5 to TRBJ1-5; 7 bases fit TRBD1. The J segment lost 1 base and the V segment lost 4 bases, leaving 2 bases of the junction unmatched. Germline lookup yields CDR1 SGHKS and CDR2 YYEKEE (reference sequence). CDR3 length: 14 amino acids. Here the CDR3 DNA reads TGTGCCAGCAGCACAGGGGAGAGCAATCAGCCCCAGCATTTT. The encoded protein is CASSTGESNQPQHF.

The rearrangement links TRBV6-4 to TRBJ2-7, with 7 bases that match TRBD2. The ends lost 3 bases at V and 2 bases at J; junction bases unmatched: 7. This CDR3 spans 15 amino acids. Germline CDR1 MRHNA, CDR2 SNTAGT. CDR3 coding DNA: TGTGCCAGCAGTGAAATGGCTAGCGGTGCCTACGAGCAGTACTTC. This codes for CASSEMASGAYEQYF.

The chain carries TRBV2 and TRBJ1-5; no reliable D call. In germline, CDR1 is SNHLY, CDR2 FYNNEI. The CDR3 contains 14 residues. Trimming took 5 bases from V and 0 from J, leaving 8 bases between them. Here the CDR3 reads CASSSTSSNQPQHF. As DNA, the CDR3 is TGTGCCAGCAGTTCCACCTCTAGCAATCAGCCCCAGCATTTT.

The chain has TRBV28 and TRBJ1-2; D remains unclear. This CDR3 contains 14 residues. The V and J ends lost 5 bases and 8 bases respectively, with 18 bases between them. Germline V gives CDR1 MDHEN, CDR2 SYDVKM. The CDR3, as DNA: TGTGCCAGCAGTACCCAGTGGGTTACTCTCGGCTACACCTTC. Translating it yields CASSTQWVTLGYTF.

The chain combines TRBV27 with TRBJ1-1, with D uncertain. The V end was cut by 4 bases, the J end by 1 base, with 13 bases between. CDR1 and CDR2 (germline): MNHEY, SMNVEV (reference sequence). CDR3 length: 15 amino acids. The CDR3 DNA follows: TGTGCCAGCAGTTCGTCCCCCCAGGAGAACACTGAAGCTTTCTTT. Its translation: CASSSSPQENTEAFF.

The J gene is TRBJ1-4, the V gene TRBV30; D possibly corresponds to TRBD1 (6 bases). Germline V gene lookup returns CDR1 GTSNPN and CDR2 SVGIG (reference sequence). This CDR3 region has 17 residues. The V gene lost 0 bases and the J gene lost 1 base, with 15 bases spanning the gap. CDR3 bases: TGTGCCTGGAGTGTGAGGGGGAATTTAGGAACTAATGAAAAACTGTTTTTT. Translating it yields CAWSVRGNLGTNEKLFF. Drawing the rest from reference TRBV30 and TRBJ1-4, the complete variable domain is SQTIHQWPATLVQPVGSPLSLECTVEGTSNPNLYWYRQAAGRGLQLLFYSVGIGQISSEVPQNLSASRPQDRQFILSSKKLLLSDSGFYLCAWSVRGNLGTNEKLFFGSGTQLSVL.

Remarks on this clone: This specimen includes other DNA sequences encoding the same CDR3. This rearrangement joins TRBV28 to TRBJ1-5; TRBD1 matches 8 bases. Germline CDR1 MDHEN, CDR2 SYDVKM. The CDR3 has 15 residues. The trim removed 6 bases at V and 0 bases at J, leaving 4 bases unmatched. The DNA of the CDR3 is TGTGCCAGCAGCCCAGGGGGCTCTAGCAATCAGCCCCAGCATTTT. Translation gives CASSPGGSSNQPQHF. The full variable domain, in which reference TRBV28 and TRBJ1-5 provide the parts outside the CDR3, is DVKVTQSSRYLVKRTGEKVFLECVQDMDHENMFWYRQDPGLGLRLIYFSYDVKMKEKGDIPEGYSVSREKKERFSLILESASTNQTSMYLCASSPGGSSNQPQHFGDGTRLSIL.

The chain combines TRBV2 with TRBJ2-5; no clear D. Trimming took 1 base from V and 5 from J, leaving 5 bases between them. This CDR3 contains 12 residues. CDR1 is SNHLY and CDR2 is FYNNEI in the germline V gene. The CDR3 is CASSEVAETQYF. The DNA for the CDR3 is TGTGCCAGCAGTGAAGTTGCGGAGACCCAGTACTTC.

This clone has only a few counts. The V call is TRBV29-1, the J call TRBJ2-1; D remains ambiguous. Germline V gene sequence: CDR1 SQVTM, CDR2 ANQGSEA. The CDR3 is made up of 11 amino acids. Trimming removed 7 bases from V and 2 bases from J, with 6 bases in between. In DNA, the CDR3 is TGCAGCGCACGGGCCTACAATGAGCAGTTCTTC. Protein product: CSARAYNEQFF.

The V and J genes are TRBV5-1 and TRBJ2-7; 8 nucleotides line up with TRBD2. Germline V gives CDR1 SGHRS, CDR2 YFSETQ. The CDR3 covers 13 residues. Trimming cost V 5 bases and J 3 bases; bases outside gene matches: 4. In nucleotides, the CDR3 is TGCGCCAGCAGGGGACTAGGAGGCTACGAGCAGTACTTC. Protein product: CASRGLGGYEQYF.

This chain connects TRBV11-2 to TRBJ2-7, with 9 nucleotides matching TRBD2. Unmatched junction bases numbered 11, after V lost 5 bases and J lost 3 bases. The CDR3 sequence is 16 residues long. Germline loops: CDR1 SGHAT, CDR2 FQNNGV. The CDR3 here is CASSRVRTSDYYEQYF. The CDR3 DNA sequence: TGTGCCAGCAGCCGGGTAAGGACTAGCGACTACTACGAGCAGTACTTC.

This chain links TRBV27 with TRBJ1-5; D is possibly TRBD1 (5 bases). The CDR3 is made up of 15 amino acids. Germline loops: CDR1 MNHEY, CDR2 SMNVEV (reference sequence). The V gene lost 5 bases and the J gene lost 2 bases, with 13 bases spanning the gap. In nucleotides, the CDR3 is TGTGCCAGCAGTCTGGGGACCTTTGGCAATCAGCCCCAGCATTTT. Its translation is CASSLGTFGNQPQHF.

The rearrangement uses TRBV28 and TRBJ1-5, with a tentative D call TRBD1 (6 bases). Germline CDR1 is MDHEN and CDR2 is SYDVKM. Trimming pared 4 bases from V and 3 bases from J, leaving 10 bases between. This CDR3 is built from 14 residues. The CDR3 sequence: CASSYPGHNQPQHF. Written as DNA, the CDR3 is TGTGCCAGCAGTTATCCGGGACACAATCAGCCCCAGCATTTT.

This clone was counted only a few times. CDR3 sequence reads: CASSLAAAGANEKLFF. The DNA for the CDR3 is TGTGCCAGCAGCTTAGCAGCGGCAGGGGCTAATGAAAAACTGTTTTTT. The rearrangement links TRBV7-9 to TRBJ1-4, with TRBD1 as a possible D gene (6 bases). Trimming cost V 0 bases and J 3 bases, with 11 bases left between them. The CDR3 is made up of 16 amino acids. Germline V CDR1 and CDR2: SEHNR, FQNEAQ (reference sequence).

This chain links TRBV6-6 with TRBJ2-7; D is unresolved. Trimming took off 6 bases at V and 0 bases at J, with 12 bases between the two ends. The CDR3 has 14 amino acids. CDR1 and CDR2 (germline): MNHNY, SVGAGI (reference sequence). For the CDR3, the DNA is TGTGCCAGCAGCAGCACATTAAACTCCTACGAGCAGTACTTC. Translating gives CASSSTLNSYEQYF.

The V gene is TRBV3-1 (or the pseudogene TRBV3-2), the J gene TRBJ2-1, with D tentatively TRBD2 (6 bases). Germline CDR1 reads LGHDT; CDR2 reads YNNKEL (reference sequence). CDR3 length: 15 residues. V was clipped by 4 bases and J by 4 bases, with 14 bases between them. The CDR3 DNA reads as TGTGCCAGCAGCCGTTCTCCGGGAGTATACAATGAGCAGTTCTTC. Its protein is CASSRSPGVYNEQFF.

This chain uses TRBV29-1 with TRBJ2-7; possible D gene TRBD2, 5 bases. Germline V gives CDR1 SQVTM, CDR2 ANQGSEA. The CDR3 length is 14 residues. V lost 3 bases and J 6 bases, leaving 18 bases between the germline ends. CDR3 sequence (DNA): TGCAGCGTTGATTCCGCATATAGAGGGTCCGAGCAGTACTTC. Translated, it gives CSVDSAYRGSEQYF.